One and the same sample provided the 30 T cell receptor beta chains below, sequenced in a study of T cell responses to AZD1222 COVID-19 vaccine. Assay: immunoSEQ multiplex PCR; the TCRdb copy retains only in-frame clones and omits some. The sample table includes over 130,000 clones. Sequencing was done on a sample of peripheral blood. The source is an adult in good health.

V gene TRBV28 combines with J gene TRBJ1-2; 10 bases are a match to TRBD1. The CDR3 runs to 14 residues. Germline-derived CDR1 and CDR2 are MDHEN and SYDVKM. The V gene end was trimmed by 4 bases and the J gene end by 8 bases; junction bases not matched to a gene: 7. The CDR3 region has the DNA TGTGCCAGCAGTTCTTCACCGACAGGGGGCGGCTACACCTTC. It encodes CASSSSPTGGGYTF.

The rearrangement joins TRBV18 to TRBJ1-3, with a possible D match to TRBD1 (6 bases). V gave up 2 bases and J gave up 0 bases, with 11 bases separating them. This CDR3 contains 16 residues. Germline V lookup: CDR1 KGHSH, CDR2 LQKENI. The DNA for the CDR3 is TGTGCCAGCTCACCAGTAACAGGGTCCTCTGGAAACACCATATATTTT. This encodes CASSPVTGSSGNTIYF.

The gene calls are TRBV20-1 and TRBJ1-2, with D possibly being TRBD1 (5 bases). Germline V gene lookup returns CDR1 DFQATT and CDR2 SNEGSKA (reference sequence). Trimming cost V 3 bases and J 2 bases, with 16 bases left between them. This CDR3 contains 15 residues. The CDR3 loop reads CSASSGGRGNYGYTF. The DNA of the CDR3 is TGCAGTGCTAGTAGTGGGGGGAGGGGAAACTATGGCTACACCTTC.

The rearrangement links TRBV19 to TRBJ1-2; no firm D call. V lost 3 bases to trimming and J lost 1 base, with 6 bases between them. The CDR3 loop spans 13 amino acids. The germline CDR1 and CDR2 sequences are LNHDA and SQIVND (reference sequence). The CDR3 reads CASSIGVNYGYTF. The CDR3 DNA is TGTGCCAGTAGTATCGGGGTTAACTATGGCTACACCTTC.

This rearrangement joins TRBV28 to TRBJ1-4; maybe TRBD1 (5 bases). The CDR3 totals 19 residues. V was pared by 4 bases and J by 7 bases, with 28 bases between. CDR1 is MDHEN, CDR2 SYDVKM, per germline. The CDR3, as DNA: TGTGCCAGCAGTTCCTCAGACCCGGGGCGCAGCAAACGGGGTGAAAAACTGTTTTTT. Translation gives CASSSSDPGRSKRGEKLFF.

This chain uses TRBV6-6 with TRBJ1-1, with D possibly matching TRBD1 (5 bases). Trimming stripped 8 bases from V and 1 base from J, with 11 bases between. Germline lookup yields CDR1 MNHNY and CDR2 SVGAGI (reference sequence). This CDR3 comprises 13 residues. CDR3 protein: CASSAGQNTEAFF. The CDR3 DNA sequence: TGTGCCAGCTCGGCCGGACAGAACACTGAAGCTTTCTTT.

The chain is built from TRBV6-6 and TRBJ1-4; 7 bases agree with TRBD1. V lost 0 bases to trimming and J lost 6 bases; unmatched junction nucleotides: 7. The CDR3 totals 16 residues. Germline CDR1 MNHNY, CDR2 SVGAGI (reference sequence). CDR3 in DNA: TGTGCCAGCAGTTACTCGGCAGGGGGTAGCGATGAAAAACTGTTTTTT. It codes for CASSYSAGGSDEKLFF.

The V and J genes are TRBV19 and TRBJ1-2; TRBD1 is a possible D gene (6 bases). CDR3 length equals 14 residues. The V end was cut by 6 bases, the J end by 4 bases, with 15 bases between. Germline assignment: CDR1 LNHDA and CDR2 SQIVND (reference sequence). CDR3 nucleotides: TGTGCCAGTAGAGTTGGGGGGCTCGGCTATGGCTACACCTTC. Translating it yields CASRVGGLGYGYTF.

This sequence joins TRBV6-6 and TRBJ1-2, with 10 bases matching TRBD1. The CDR3 runs 15 residues. In germline, CDR1 is MNHNY, CDR2 SVGAGI (reference sequence). The trim removed 5 bases at V and 5 bases at J, leaving 8 bases unmatched. The CDR3 DNA reads TGTGCCAGCAGTACTGGGACAGGGGTTGGATATGGCTACACCTTC. It encodes CASSTGTGVGYGYTF.

The chain couples TRBV2 to TRBJ1-2; D is possibly TRBD1 (6 bases). Germline V lookup: CDR1 SNHLY, CDR2 FYNNEI. V was shortened by 4 bases and J by 0 bases, with 9 bases between the two germline ends. The CDR3 totals 14 residues. The CDR3 protein is CASSGEGANYGYTF. The CDR3 DNA reads TGTGCCAGCAGTGGGGAGGGGGCTAACTATGGCTACACCTTC.

This rearrangement joins TRBV4-3 to TRBJ2-2; 7 nucleotides match TRBD1. Germline values: CDR1 LGHNA, CDR2 YSLEER. The CDR3 spans 15 residues. The junction had 4 bases not matched to a gene; V was cut back by 1 base and J by 5 bases. The CDR3 DNA reads TGCGCCAGCAGCCAAGCACCGACAGGGACCGGGGAGCTGTTTTTT. Protein product: CASSQAPTGTGELFF.

This chain connects TRBV4-2 to TRBJ1-2; the match to TRBD1 covers 8 bases. The V gene end was trimmed by 2 bases and the J gene end by 6 bases; junction bases not matched to a gene: 5. The CDR3 is 14 residues long. Germline-derived CDR1 and CDR2 are LGHNA and YNFKEQ. The CDR3 DNA sequence: TGTGCCAGCAGCCAATCACAGACAGGGGATGGCTACACCTTC. Translating it yields CASSQSQTGDGYTF.

The V call is TRBV4-2, the J call TRBJ2-1, with a weak D call TRBD2 (5 bases). Between the trimmed V and J ends, which lost 2 bases and 2 bases, there was a span of 13 bases. CDR3 size: 16 residues. Germline V gene data show CDR1 as LGHNA and CDR2 as YNFKEQ. The DNA for the CDR3 is TGTGCCAGCAGCCAATCTCTAGCCCCCACCTACAATGAGCAGTTCTTC. Its protein is CASSQSLAPTYNEQFF.

The DNA for the CDR3 is TGTGCTAGTGGTTGGACGACAGGGGGGACGGCAGATACGCAGTATTTT. Translated, it gives CASGWTTGGTADTQYF. The chain combines TRBV12-5 with TRBJ2-3, with TRBD1 matching over 9 bases. Germline CDR1 reads LGHNT; CDR2 reads FRNRAP. The CDR3 sequence is 16 residues long. V lost 4 bases to trimming and J lost 4 bases; unmatched junction nucleotides: 9.

This rearrangement joins TRBV15 to TRBJ2-5, with D tentatively TRBD1 or TRBD2 (5 bases each). This CDR3 region has 14 residues. Germline V CDR1 and CDR2: LNHNV, YYDKDF (reference sequence). V lost 2 bases and J 3 bases, leaving 10 bases between the germline ends. CDR3 in amino acids: CATSRTGTEETQYF. The CDR3 DNA reads TGTGCCACCAGCAGAACCGGGACGGAAGAGACCCAGTACTTC.

This chain links TRBV21-1 with TRBJ2-5. TRBV21-1 is an annotated pseudogene. This CDR3 is built from 16 residues. In nucleotides, the CDR3 is TGTGCCAGCAGCAAAGTAGAGCGCGAGGGGCGAGAGACCCAGTACTTC. It codes for CASSKVEREGRETQYF.

This chain joins TRBV7-6 and TRBJ1-5; TRBD1 aligns across 7 bases. The CDR3 is made up of 17 amino acids. The V segment lost 1 base and the J segment 1 base; nucleotides outside the gene matches: 7. The germline V gene has CDR1 SGHVS and CDR2 FNYEAQ. The CDR3 DNA is TGTGCCAGCAGCTTAGGGACGACAGGGATGAGCAATCAGCCCCAGCATTTT. Translating gives CASSLGTTGMSNQPQHF.

V usage is TRBV3-1 (or the pseudogene TRBV3-2) and J usage is TRBJ1-1; the D gene is possibly TRBD1 (5 bases). CDR3 length equals 15 residues. Trimming removed 1 base at V and 4 bases at J, with 13 bases between. CDR1 and CDR2 from the germline V gene are LGHDT and YNNKEL (reference sequence). The CDR3: CASSQGVSGSTEAFF. CDR3 nucleotide sequence: TGTGCCAGCAGCCAAGGGGTTTCAGGGTCCACTGAAGCTTTCTTT.

V is TRBV4-3 and J is TRBJ1-6; D not resolved. The CDR3 is 14 residues long. Trimming removed 0 bases from V and 10 bases from J, with 10 bases in between. Germline lookup yields CDR1 LGHNA and CDR2 YSLEER. The CDR3 nucleotides read TGCGCCAGCAGCCAAGATCTTAACACCTCACCCCTCCACTTT. Translating gives CASSQDLNTSPLHF.

CDR3 sequence: CASSEAGGGPHNEQFF. DNA of the CDR3: TGTGCCAGCAGTGAAGCCGGCGGGGGGCCTCACAATGAGCAGTTCTTC. The chain recombines TRBV6-1 with TRBJ2-1, with 8 bases identical to TRBD2. V lost 0 bases to trimming and J lost 5 bases; unmatched junction nucleotides: 6. The CDR3 consists of 16 residues. Germline values: CDR1 MNHNS, CDR2 SASEGT.

V gene TRBV4-3 combines with J gene TRBJ1-2; D is undetermined. Per germline, CDR1 LGHNA and CDR2 YSLEER. The CDR3 sequence is 15 residues long. V lost 4 bases to trimming and J lost 0 bases, with 12 bases between them. Here the CDR3 DNA reads TGCGCCAGCAGCCCGACGACGGTTGCTAACTATGGCTACACCTTC. As protein: CASSPTTVANYGYTF.

The chain joins TRBV18 to TRBJ1-2, with D hard to call. Germline CDR1 reads KGHSH; CDR2 reads LQKENI. The CDR3 extends over 15 amino acids. Deletions cut 2 bases from V and 8 bases from J, with 18 bases between. CDR3 region: CASSPRSADLGGYTF. The CDR3, as DNA: TGTGCCAGCTCACCAAGATCCGCCGATCTTGGCGGCTACACCTTC. The variable domain in full, completed from reference TRBV18 and TRBJ1-2, reads NAGVMQNPRHLVRRRGQEARLRCSPMKGHSHVYWYRQLPEEGLKFMVYLQKENIIDESGMPKERFSAEFPKEGPSILRIQQVVRGDSAAYFCASSPRSADLGGYTFGSGTRLTVV.

The chain links TRBV6-2 or TRBV6-3 to TRBJ2-1; D could derive from TRBD1 or TRBD2 (5 bases each). The CDR3 is made up of 15 amino acids. Per the germline V gene, CDR1 is MNHEY and CDR2 is SVGEGT. Trimming took 0 bases from V and 10 from J, leaving 16 bases between them. The CDR3: CASSYSALSWGEQFF. Here the CDR3 DNA reads TGTGCCAGCAGTTACTCAGCCCTATCATGGGGGGAGCAGTTCTTC.

The chain uses TRBV12-5 and TRBJ1-2; 7 bases line up with TRBD1. The J segment lost 4 bases and the V segment lost 2 bases, leaving 10 bases of the junction unmatched. The CDR3 runs 16 residues. Germline V gene lookup returns CDR1 LGHNT and CDR2 FRNRAP. For the CDR3, the DNA is TGTGCTAGTGGTTTGCCTCCGACAGGGACGGGCTATGGCTACACCTTC. It encodes CASGLPPTGTGYGYTF.

This chain joins TRBV2 and TRBJ2-5, with 11 positions matching TRBD2. After removal of 5 bases from V and 5 bases from J, the junction contained 7 bases not matched to a gene. The CDR3 is 15 amino acids. Looked up from germline, CDR1 is SNHLY and CDR2 is FYNNEI. The CDR3 here is CASSKLAGGVETQYF. CDR3 bases: TGTGCCAGCAGTAAGCTAGCGGGGGGAGTGGAGACCCAGTACTTC.

The rearrangement links TRBV7-6 to TRBJ1-1; D ambiguous. The germline gives CDR1 SGHVS, CDR2 FNYEAQ. Trimming left V 5 bases short and J 0 bases short, with 16 bases between. The CDR3 contains 16 residues. CDR3 bases: TGTGCCAGCAGCCTAAGTGGAAGTCTAGTGAACACTGAAGCTTTCTTT. Translated, it gives CASSLSGSLVNTEAFF.

The chain has TRBV2 and TRBJ1-3, with TRBD1 as a possible D gene (5 bases). Germline-derived CDR1 and CDR2 are SNHLY and FYNNEI. Trimming cost V 7 bases and J 0 bases, with 13 bases left between them. This CDR3 comprises 15 residues. The CDR3 here is CASKRAGNSGNTIYF. DNA for the CDR3: TGTGCCAGCAAGAGGGCAGGGAACTCTGGAAACACCATATATTTT.

The rearrangement uses TRBV6-1 and TRBJ2-1, with no clear D. Germline V gene lookup returns CDR1 MNHNS and CDR2 SASEGT. The CDR3 consists of 15 residues. V lost 2 bases and J lost 1, with 9 bases in between. Written as DNA, the CDR3 is TGTGCCAGCAGTGAATTCTGGGGTTCCTACAATGAGCAGTTCTTC. Its translation: CASSEFWGSYNEQFF.

The chain joins TRBV4-1 to TRBJ1-1; a possible D gene is TRBD1 (6 bases). This CDR3 is built from 15 residues. Germline CDR1 MGHRA, CDR2 YSYEKL. V was cut by 4 bases and J by 1 base, with 13 bases left in between. CDR3: CASSPPLRGNTEAFF. In DNA, the CDR3 is TGCGCCAGCAGCCCGCCTCTCAGGGGGAACACTGAAGCTTTCTTT.

The chain uses TRBV7-3 and TRBJ1-2, with 9 bases matching TRBD1. Germline V lookup: CDR1 SGHTA, CDR2 FQGTGA. Germline trimming cut 5 bases from V and 3 bases from J; bases unmatched to any gene: 16. This CDR3 has 18 residues. The CDR3 is CASSPDTPTGGRDYGYTF. The CDR3 region has the DNA TGTGCCAGCAGCCCCGACACCCCAACAGGGGGCCGAGACTATGGCTACACCTTC. The whole variable domain, remainder taken from reference TRBV7-3 and TRBJ1-2, is GAGVSQTPSNKVTEKGKYVELRCDPISGHTALYWYRQSLGQGPEFLIYFQGTGAADDSGLPNDRFFAVRPEGSVSTLKIQRTERGDSAVYLCASSPDTPTGGRDYGYTFGSGTRLTVV.